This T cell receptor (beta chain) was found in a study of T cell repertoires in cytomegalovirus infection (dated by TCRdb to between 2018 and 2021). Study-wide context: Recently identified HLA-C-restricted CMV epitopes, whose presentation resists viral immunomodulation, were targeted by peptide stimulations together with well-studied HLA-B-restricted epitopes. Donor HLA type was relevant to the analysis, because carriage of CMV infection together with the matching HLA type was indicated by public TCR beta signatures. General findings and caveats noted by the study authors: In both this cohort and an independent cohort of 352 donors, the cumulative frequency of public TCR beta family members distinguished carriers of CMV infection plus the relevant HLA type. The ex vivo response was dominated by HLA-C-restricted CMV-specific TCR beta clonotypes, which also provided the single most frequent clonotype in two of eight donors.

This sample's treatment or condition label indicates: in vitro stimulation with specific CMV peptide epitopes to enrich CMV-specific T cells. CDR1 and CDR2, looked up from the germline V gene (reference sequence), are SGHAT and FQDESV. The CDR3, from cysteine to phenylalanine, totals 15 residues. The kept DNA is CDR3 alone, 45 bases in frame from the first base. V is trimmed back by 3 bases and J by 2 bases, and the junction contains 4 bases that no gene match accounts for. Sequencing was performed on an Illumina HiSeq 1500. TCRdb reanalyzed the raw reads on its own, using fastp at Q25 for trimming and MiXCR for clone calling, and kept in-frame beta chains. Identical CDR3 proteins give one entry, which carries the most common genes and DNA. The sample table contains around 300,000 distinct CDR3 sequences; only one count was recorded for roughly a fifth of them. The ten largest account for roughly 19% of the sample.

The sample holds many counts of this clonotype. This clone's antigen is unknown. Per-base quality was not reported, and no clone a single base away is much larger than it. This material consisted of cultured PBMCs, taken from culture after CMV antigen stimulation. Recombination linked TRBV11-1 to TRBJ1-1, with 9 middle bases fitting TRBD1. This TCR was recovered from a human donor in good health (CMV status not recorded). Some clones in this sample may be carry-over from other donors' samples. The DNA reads TGTGCCAGCAGCTTGTGGACAGGGGAAAACACTGAAGCTTTCTTT. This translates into CASSLWTGENTEAFF.